These 10 T cell receptor beta chains were all obtained from the same sample, sequenced in a study of T cells in Graves' hyperthyroidism and ophthalmopathy. Amplification of TCR beta CDR3 regions was performed using RNA transcripts as template. TCR CDR3 regions were first amplified by RT-PCR with HTBI primers. TCRdb recomputed calls from the multiplex PCR reads with MiXCR, one row per CDR3 protein. The table has about 360,000 distinct CDR3 sequences, around 13% seen once. Sequencing was carried out using blood. These receptors originate from a woman under 30 with Graves' hyperthyroidism.

The CDR3, as DNA: TGTGCCAGCGGACCTACGGTGGGACTGACGAACACCGGGGAGCTGTTTTTT. Translation gives CASGPTVGLTNTGELFF. V gene TRBV6-2 or TRBV6-3 combines with J gene TRBJ2-2; weak D call: TRBD2 (6 bases). The CDR3 length is 17 residues. The V gene lost 8 bases and the J gene lost 0 bases, with 19 bases spanning the gap. Germline CDR1 and CDR2: MNHEY and SVGEGT.

This clonotype was observed many times. The chain recombines TRBV18 with TRBJ1-1; D not resolved. V lost 1 base, J lost 3 bases, and 9 bases lay in between. CDR3 length: 14 amino acids. Germline V gives CDR1 KGHSH, CDR2 LQKENI. The CDR3 reads CASSPRARDTEAFF. The CDR3 DNA sequence: TGTGCCAGCTCACCACGAGCTAGGGACACTGAAGCTTTCTTT.

This clonotype showed up many times. The chain recombines TRBV5-1 with TRBJ2-1; 7 bases line up with TRBD2. Germline values: CDR1 SGHRS, CDR2 YFSETQ. The CDR3 covers 16 residues. Trimming took 0 bases from V and 7 from J; bases not matched to a gene: 10. CDR3 sequence reads: CASSLEESAGKNEQFF. In nucleotides, the CDR3 is TGCGCCAGCAGCTTGGAAGAGTCAGCGGGGAAGAATGAGCAGTTCTTC. Together with reference TRBV5-1 and TRBJ2-1, the CDR3 gives the full variable domain: KAGVTQTPRYLIKTRGQQVTLSCSPISGHRSVSWYQQTPGQGLQFLFEYFSETQRNKGNFPGRFSGRQFSNSRSEMNVSTLELGDSALYLCASSLEESAGKNEQFFGPGTRLTVL.

This clonotype was observed many times. The rearrangement links TRBV7-2 to TRBJ2-1; unclear D gene. CDR3 length: 12 amino acids. Trimming removed 0 bases at V and 10 bases at J, with 7 bases between. Germline CDR1 SGHTA, CDR2 FQGNSA. DNA of the CDR3: TGTGCCAGCAGCTTAGCGAGTACGGAGCAGTTCTTC. It encodes CASSLASTEQFF.

This chain connects TRBV18 to TRBJ1-3, with D possibly TRBD1 on 5 matching bases. The CDR3 runs to 16 residues. CDR1 and CDR2 (germline): KGHSH, LQKENI. V lost 6 bases and J 4 bases, leaving 19 bases between the germline ends. The CDR3 nucleotides read TGTGCCAGCTCTTCGTGGGCGGTAGGGGACGGAAACACCATATATTTT. It specifies CASSSWAVGDGNTIYF. Looking up the rest from reference TRBV18 and TRBJ1-3 gives the full variable domain: NAGVMQNPRHLVRRRGQEARLRCSPMKGHSHVYWYRQLPEEGLKFMVYLQKENIIDESGMPKERFSAEFPKEGPSILRIQQVVRGDSAAYFCASSSWAVGDGNTIYFGEGSWLTVV.

This clonotype has a count of ten or more. The rearrangement links TRBV14 to TRBJ2-5; possibly TRBD1 or TRBD2 for D (6 bases each). Trimming shortened V by 0 bases and J by 5 bases, and 13 bases separated the two germline ends. Looked up from germline, CDR1 is SGHDN and CDR2 is FVKESK. The CDR3 loop spans 15 amino acids. In nucleotides, the CDR3 is TGTGCCAGCAGCCAAGAATCCAGAGGGGGGGAGACCCAGTACTTC. Its protein is CASSQESRGGETQYF. The full variable domain, its missing parts supplied by reference TRBV14 and TRBJ2-5, is EAGVTQFPSHSVIEKGQTVTLRCDPISGHDNLYWYRRVMGKEIKFLLHFVKESKQDESGMPNNRFLAERTGGTYSTLKVQPAELEDSGVYFCASSQESRGGETQYFGPGTRLLVL.

This clonotype was seen more than once but under ten times. In nucleotides, the CDR3 is TGTGTCAAAAAAGCGGGAGGGGGGAACACCGGGGAGCTGTTTTTT. Amino acid sequence: CVKKAGGGNTGELFF. The V and J genes are TRBV30 and TRBJ2-2, with 10 bases matching TRBD2. Germline V CDR1 and CDR2: GTSNPN, SVGIG (reference sequence). The CDR3 runs to 15 residues.

This clonotype occurred many times. The chain is built from TRBV7-3 and TRBJ2-7; tentative D call: TRBD2 (7 bases). Deletions cut 8 bases from V and 5 bases from J, with 13 bases between. This CDR3 spans 12 amino acids. Germline-derived CDR1 and CDR2 are SGHTA and FQGTGA. The CDR3 spells CASSKGGDEQYF. The CDR3 nucleotides are TGTGCCAGCTCCAAAGGGGGGGACGAGCAGTACTTC.

For this clonotype: The conserved phenylalanine or tryptophan is not found at the CDR3 terminus, so this likely reflects a read error. This chain connects TRBV6-1 to TRBJ1-2; 7 positions match TRBD1. This CDR3 region has 16 residues. Germline loops: CDR1 MNHNS, CDR2 SASEGT. V was pared by 3 bases and J by 0 bases, with 7 bases of the junction left unmatched. The CDR3 sequence: CASSESRGLPNYGYTV. CDR3 sequence (DNA): TGTGCCAGCAGTGAGAGTAGGGGGCTTCCTAACTATGGCTACACCGTC.

This clonotype was detected ten times or more. The V call is TRBV11-1, the J call TRBJ1-2; no reliable D call. The germline V and J ends were trimmed by 2 bases and 0 bases, with 10 bases remaining between them. The germline V gene encodes CDR1 SGHAT and CDR2 FQDESV (reference sequence). This CDR3 spans 15 amino acids. The CDR3 sequence: CASSLIQGANYGYTF. CDR3 DNA: TGTGCCAGCAGCTTAATTCAAGGAGCTAACTATGGCTACACCTTC.